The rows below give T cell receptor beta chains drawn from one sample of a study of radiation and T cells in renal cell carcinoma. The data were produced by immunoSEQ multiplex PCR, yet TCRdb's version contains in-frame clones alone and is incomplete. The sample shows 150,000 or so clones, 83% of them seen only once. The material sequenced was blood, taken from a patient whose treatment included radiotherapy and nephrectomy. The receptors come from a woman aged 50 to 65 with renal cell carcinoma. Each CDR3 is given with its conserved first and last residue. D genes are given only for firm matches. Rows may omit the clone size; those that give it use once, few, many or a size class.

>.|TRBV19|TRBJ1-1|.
CASSIFTEAFF
TGTGCCAGTAGTATCTTCACTGAAGCTTTCTTT
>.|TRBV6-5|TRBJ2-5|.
CASSFQETQYF
TGTGCCAGCAGTTTCCAAGAGACCCAGTACTTC
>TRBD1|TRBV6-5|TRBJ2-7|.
CASSPGQGFHEQYF
TGTGCCAGCAGCCCGGGACAGGGGTTCCACGAGCAGTACTTC
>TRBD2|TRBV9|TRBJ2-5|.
CASSASSGGRETQYF
TGTGCCAGCAGCGCAAGTAGCGGGGGGAGGGAGACCCAGTACTTC
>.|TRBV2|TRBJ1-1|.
CASSQREGRGRRTEAFF
TGTGCCAGCAGCCAAAGAGAGGGTCGGGGGCGGCGAACTGAAGCTTTCTTT
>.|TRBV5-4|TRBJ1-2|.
CASSLRANYGYTF
TGTGCCAGCAGCCTGAGAGCTAACTATGGCTACACCTTC
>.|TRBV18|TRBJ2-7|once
CASSPRRAQVESEQYF
TGTGCCAGCTCCCCTAGGCGGGCCCAGGTAGAATCCGAGCAGTACTTC
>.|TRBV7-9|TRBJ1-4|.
CASSLGKEKLFF
TGTGCCAGCAGCTTGGGGAAGGAAAAACTGTTTTTT
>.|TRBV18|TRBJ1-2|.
CASSPRVVYGYTF
TGTGCCAGCTCACCAAGGGTAGTCTATGGCTACACCTTC
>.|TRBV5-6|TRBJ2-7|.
CASIKQDAYEQYF
TGTGCCAGCATAAAACAGGACGCCTACGAGCAGTACTTC
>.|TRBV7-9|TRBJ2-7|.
CASSLGPLEQYF
TGTGCCAGCAGCTTGGGACCCCTGGAGCAGTACTTC
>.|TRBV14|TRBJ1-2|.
CASSTAGKASGYTF
TGTGCCAGCAGCACCGCTGGCAAGGCCTCTGGCTACACCTTC
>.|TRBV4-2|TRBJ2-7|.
CASSQGLDTSYEQYF
TGTGCCAGCAGCCAGGGGCTGGACACCTCCTACGAGCAGTACTTC
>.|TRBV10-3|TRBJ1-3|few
CAISGGNTIYF
TGTGCCATCTCGGGCGGAAACACCATATATTTT
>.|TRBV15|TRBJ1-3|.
CATSRGDSGNTIYF
TGTGCCACCTCCAGGGGCGATTCTGGAAACACCATATATTTT
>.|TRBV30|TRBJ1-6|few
CAWRLLGISNSPLHF
TGTGCCTGGAGATTACTGGGAATAAGTAATTCACCCCTCCACTTT
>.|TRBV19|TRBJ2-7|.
CASTNRYYSYEQYF
TGTGCCAGTACCAACAGGTATTACTCCTACGAGCAGTACTTC
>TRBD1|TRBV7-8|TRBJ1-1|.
CASSLFSTGGSFTEAFF
TGTGCCAGCAGCTTATTTTCGACAGGGGGCTCTTTCACTGAAGCTTTCTTT
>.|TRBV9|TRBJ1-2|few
CASSGVRQNGYTF
TGTGCCAGCAGCGGGGTAAGACAGAATGGCTACACCTTC
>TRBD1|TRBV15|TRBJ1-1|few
CATSRDLNRGEAFF
TGTGCCACCAGCAGAGATCTGAACAGGGGTGAAGCTTTCTTT
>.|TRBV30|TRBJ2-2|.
CAWSAVTRVRFSGELFF
TGTGCCTGGAGTGCTGTAACAAGGGTTCGGTTTAGCGGGGAGCTGTTTTTT
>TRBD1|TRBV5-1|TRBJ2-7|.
CASSKDREDPFEQYF
TGCGCCAGCAGTAAGGACAGGGAAGACCCTTTCGAGCAGTACTTC
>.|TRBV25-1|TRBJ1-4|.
CASSGLGEKLFF
TGTGCCAGCAGTGGTCTGGGGGAAAAACTGTTTTTT
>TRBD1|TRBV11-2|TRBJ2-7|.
CASSLFGQGQYF
TGTGCCAGCAGCTTATTCGGACAGGGCCAATACTTC
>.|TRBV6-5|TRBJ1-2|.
CASSEDQRYGYTF
TGTGCCAGCAGTGAGGACCAGAGATATGGCTACACCTTC
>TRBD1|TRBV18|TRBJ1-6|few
CASSPPSGQGTSPLHF
TGTGCCAGCTCACCACCATCGGGACAGGGAACTTCACCCCTCCACTTT
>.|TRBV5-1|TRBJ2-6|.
CASSRADSSGANVLTF
TGCGCCAGCAGCAGAGCGGATAGCTCTGGGGCCAACGTCCTGACTTTC
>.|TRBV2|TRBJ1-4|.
CASSEAAGKLFF
TGTGCCAGCAGTGAAGCCGCGGGGAAACTGTTTTTT
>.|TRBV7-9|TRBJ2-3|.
CASSFSSSTDTQYF
TGTGCCAGCAGCTTTTCGTCTAGCACAGATACGCAGTATTTT
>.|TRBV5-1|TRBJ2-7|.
CASSFQNEQYF
TGCGCCAGCAGCTTTCAAAACGAGCAGTACTTC
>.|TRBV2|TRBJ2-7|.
CASSEGYYEQYF
TGTGCCAGCAGTGAAGGTTACTACGAGCAGTACTTC
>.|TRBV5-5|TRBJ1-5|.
CASSFWDQPQHF
TGTGCCAGCAGCTTTTGGGATCAGCCCCAGCATTTT
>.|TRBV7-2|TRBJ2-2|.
CASSLAIELTGELFF
TGTGCCAGCAGCTTAGCGATAGAGCTCACCGGGGAGCTGTTTTTT
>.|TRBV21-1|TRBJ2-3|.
CASPGVGTDTQYF
TGTGCCAGCCCAGGTGTTGGCACAGATACGCAGTATTTT
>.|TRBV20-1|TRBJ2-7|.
CSASARGLYF
TGCAGTGCTAGTGCGCGGGGACTGTACTTC
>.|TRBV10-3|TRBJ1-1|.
CAISGQVDTEAFF
TGTGCCATCAGTGGACAGGTGGATACTGAAGCTTTCTTT